This T cell receptor beta chain was obtained from a study of cytomegalovirus exposure and HLA in healthy donors. General study findings and limits: The records held CMV serostatus as the only immune exposure information. Researchers catalogued 160 or so TCR beta chains as cytomegalovirus-associated. Analyzed later, association rates of TCRs varied across HLA loci, with DRB1 most and HLA-C fewest.

Per the germline V gene, CDR1 is LNHDA and CDR2 is SQIVND (reference sequence). The CDR3 runs to 18 residues. The trim removed 5 bases at V and 0 bases at J, leaving 12 bases unmatched. Worth noting for this clone: Its antigen is not known.

Primers: 60 Vbeta forward and 13 Jbeta reverse. Original processing notes: A follow-up analysis tallied approximately 85 million unique TCR beta chains, roughly 11 million shared. The data were produced by immunoSEQ multiplex PCR, yet TCRdb's version contains in-frame clones alone and is incomplete. The V and J calls and clone size are taken from that table; D and trimming were inferred from the DNA. The sample records some 180,000 clones, roughly 88% being singletons. This receptor was taken from a girl aged 2 to 10 in good health and CMV-seropositive. The chain carries TRBV19 and TRBJ2-4; TRBD1 matches 8 bases. Sequenced input: PBMCs. DNA of the CDR3: TGTGCCAGTAGTCAACCTGCCCGGGACAGGCTAGCCAAAAACATTCAGTACTTC. It specifies CASSQPARDRLAKNIQYF.